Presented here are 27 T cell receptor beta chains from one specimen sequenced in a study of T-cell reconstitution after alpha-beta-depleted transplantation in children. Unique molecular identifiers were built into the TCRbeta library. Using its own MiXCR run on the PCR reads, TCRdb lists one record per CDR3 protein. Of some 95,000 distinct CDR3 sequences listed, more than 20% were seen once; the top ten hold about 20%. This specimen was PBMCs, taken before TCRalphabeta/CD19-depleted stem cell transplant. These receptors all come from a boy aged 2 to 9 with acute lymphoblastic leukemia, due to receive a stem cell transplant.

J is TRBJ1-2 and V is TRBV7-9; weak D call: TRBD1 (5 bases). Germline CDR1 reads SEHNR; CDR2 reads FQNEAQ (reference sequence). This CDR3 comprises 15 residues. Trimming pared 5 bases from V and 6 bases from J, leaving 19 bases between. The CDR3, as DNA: TGTGCCAGCAGCCCCAAGGGGCAGACTTACAATGGCTACACCTTC. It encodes CASSPKGQTYNGYTF.

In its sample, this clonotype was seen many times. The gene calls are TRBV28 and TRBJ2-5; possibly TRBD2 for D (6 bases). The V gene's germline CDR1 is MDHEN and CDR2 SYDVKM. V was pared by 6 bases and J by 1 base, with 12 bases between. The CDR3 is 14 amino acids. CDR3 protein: CASSALGGQETQYF. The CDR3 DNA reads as TGTGCCAGCAGCGCATTGGGGGGCCAAGAGACCCAGTACTTC.

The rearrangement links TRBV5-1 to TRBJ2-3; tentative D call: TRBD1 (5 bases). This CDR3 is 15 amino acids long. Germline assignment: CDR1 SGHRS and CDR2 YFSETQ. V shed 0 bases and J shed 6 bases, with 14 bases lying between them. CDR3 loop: CASSLAADSHDTQYF. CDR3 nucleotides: TGCGCCAGCAGCTTGGCCGCTGACAGCCACGATACGCAGTATTTT.

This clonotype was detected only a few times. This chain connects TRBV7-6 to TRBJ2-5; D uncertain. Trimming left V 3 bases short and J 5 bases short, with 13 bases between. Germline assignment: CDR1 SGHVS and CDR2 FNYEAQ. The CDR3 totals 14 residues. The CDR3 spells CASSFIGRVETQYF. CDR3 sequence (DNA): TGTGCCAGCAGCTTTATTGGTCGGGTTGAGACCCAGTACTTC.

In nucleotides, the CDR3 is TGTGCCAGCAGCTTGGTGGCAGGGGGGCACACTGAAGCTTTCTTT. Translating gives CASSLVAGGHTEAFF. The V and J genes are TRBV5-5 and TRBJ1-1; 7 bases are a match to TRBD1. The germline gives CDR1 SGHKS, CDR2 YYEKEE (reference sequence). V lost 0 bases and J lost 3; bases outside the gene matches: 5. This CDR3 region has 15 residues.

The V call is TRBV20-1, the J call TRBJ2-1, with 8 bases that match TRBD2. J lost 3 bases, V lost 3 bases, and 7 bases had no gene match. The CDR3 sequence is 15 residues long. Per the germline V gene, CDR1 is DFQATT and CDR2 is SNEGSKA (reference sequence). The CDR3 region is CSARVGTRFYNEQFF. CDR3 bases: TGCAGTGCTAGGGTAGGGACTAGGTTCTACAATGAGCAGTTCTTC.

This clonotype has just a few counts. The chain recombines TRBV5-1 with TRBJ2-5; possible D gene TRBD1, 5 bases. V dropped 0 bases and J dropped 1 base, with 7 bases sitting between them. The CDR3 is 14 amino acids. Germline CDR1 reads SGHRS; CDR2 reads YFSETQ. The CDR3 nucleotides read TGCGCCAGCAGCTTGGGGGGCTCCCAAGAGACCCAGTACTTC. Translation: CASSLGGSQETQYF.

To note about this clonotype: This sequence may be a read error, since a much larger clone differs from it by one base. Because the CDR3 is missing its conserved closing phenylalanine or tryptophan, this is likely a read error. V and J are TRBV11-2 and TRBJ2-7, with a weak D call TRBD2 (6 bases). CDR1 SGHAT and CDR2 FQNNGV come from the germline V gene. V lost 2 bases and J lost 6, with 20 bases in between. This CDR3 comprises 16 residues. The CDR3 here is CASSLCGEEDVCEQYC. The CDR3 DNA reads TGTGCCAGCAGCTTATGCGGGGAAGAGGACGTCTGCGAGCAGTACTGC.

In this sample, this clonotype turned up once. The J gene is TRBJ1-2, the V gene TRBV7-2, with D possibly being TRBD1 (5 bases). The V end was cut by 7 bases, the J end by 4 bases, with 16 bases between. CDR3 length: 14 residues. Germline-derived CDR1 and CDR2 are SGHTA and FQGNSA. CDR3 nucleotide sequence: TGTGCCAGCACCCAGGGAAGGTCGGGCTATGGCTACACCTTC. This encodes CASTQGRSGYGYTF.

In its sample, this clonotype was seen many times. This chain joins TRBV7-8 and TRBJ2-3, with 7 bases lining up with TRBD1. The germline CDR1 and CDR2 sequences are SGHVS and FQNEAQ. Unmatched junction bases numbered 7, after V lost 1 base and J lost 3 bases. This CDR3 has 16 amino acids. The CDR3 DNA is TGTGCCAGCAGCTTAGTTTGGGACAGTCCTACAGATACGCAGTATTTT. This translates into CASSLVWDSPTDTQYF.

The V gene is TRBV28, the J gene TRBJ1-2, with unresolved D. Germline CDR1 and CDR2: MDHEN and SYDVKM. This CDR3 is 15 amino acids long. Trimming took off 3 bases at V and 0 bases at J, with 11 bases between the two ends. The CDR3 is CASSFRGLANYGYTF. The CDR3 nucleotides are TGTGCCAGCAGTTTCAGAGGATTAGCTAACTATGGCTACACCTTC.

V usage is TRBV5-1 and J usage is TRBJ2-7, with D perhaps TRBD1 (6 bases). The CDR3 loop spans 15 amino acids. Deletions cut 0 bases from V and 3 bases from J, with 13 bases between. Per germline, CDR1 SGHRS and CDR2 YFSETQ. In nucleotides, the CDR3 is TGCGCCAGCAGCTTGGAAGCCCAAGGGGGCTACGAGCAGTACTTC. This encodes CASSLEAQGGYEQYF.

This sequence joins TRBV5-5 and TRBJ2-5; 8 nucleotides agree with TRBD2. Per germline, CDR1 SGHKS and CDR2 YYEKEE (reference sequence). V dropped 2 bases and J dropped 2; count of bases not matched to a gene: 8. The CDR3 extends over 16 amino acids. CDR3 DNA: TGTGCCAGCAGCTTAGCACTAGCGGAGGGGCAAGAGACCCAGTACTTC. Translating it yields CASSLALAEGQETQYF.

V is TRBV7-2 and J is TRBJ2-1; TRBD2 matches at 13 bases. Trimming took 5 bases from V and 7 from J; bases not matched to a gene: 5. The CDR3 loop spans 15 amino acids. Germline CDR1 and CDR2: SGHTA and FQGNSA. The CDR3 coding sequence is TGTGCCAGCAGCATTACTAGCGGGAGGGGGAATGAGCAGTTCTTC. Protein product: CASSITSGRGNEQFF.

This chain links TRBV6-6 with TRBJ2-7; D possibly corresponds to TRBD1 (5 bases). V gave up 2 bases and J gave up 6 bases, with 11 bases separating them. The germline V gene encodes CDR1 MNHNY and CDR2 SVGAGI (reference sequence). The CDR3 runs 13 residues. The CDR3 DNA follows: TGTGCCAGCAGTTACACAAATAGGGGCGAGCAGTACTTC. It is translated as CASSYTNRGEQYF.

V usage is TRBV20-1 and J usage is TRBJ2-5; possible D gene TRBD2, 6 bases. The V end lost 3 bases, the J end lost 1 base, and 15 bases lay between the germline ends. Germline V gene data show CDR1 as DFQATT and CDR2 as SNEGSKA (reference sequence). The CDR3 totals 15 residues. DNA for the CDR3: TGCAGTGCTAGCGATGGCGGAGGGTCCCAAGAGACCCAGTACTTC. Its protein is CSASDGGGSQETQYF.

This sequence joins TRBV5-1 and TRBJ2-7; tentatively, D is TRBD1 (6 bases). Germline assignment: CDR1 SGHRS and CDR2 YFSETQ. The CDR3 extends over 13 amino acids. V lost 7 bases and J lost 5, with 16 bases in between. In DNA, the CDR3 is TGCGCCAGCGGGTTTACAGGGATCGACGAGCAGTACTTC. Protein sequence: CASGFTGIDEQYF. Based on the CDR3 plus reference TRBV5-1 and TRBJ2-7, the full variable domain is KAGVTQTPRYLIKTRGQQVTLSCSPISGHRSVSWYQQTPGQGLQFLFEYFSETQRNKGNFPGRFSGRQFSNSRSEMNVSTLELGDSALYLCASGFTGIDEQYFGPGTRLTVT.

CDR3 DNA: TGTGCCAGTAGTATCTCCCTGGGGACTAGCGGATTCTCCTACGAGCAGTACTTC. Translated, it gives CASSISLGTSGFSYEQYF. This chain joins TRBV19 and TRBJ2-7; the match to TRBD2 covers 11 bases. J lost 0 bases, V lost 3 bases, and 10 bases had no gene match. The CDR3 spans 18 residues. Per germline, CDR1 LNHDA and CDR2 SQIVND (reference sequence).

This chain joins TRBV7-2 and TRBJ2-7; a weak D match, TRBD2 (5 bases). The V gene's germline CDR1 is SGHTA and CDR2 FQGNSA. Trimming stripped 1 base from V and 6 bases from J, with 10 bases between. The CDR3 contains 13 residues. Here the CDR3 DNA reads TGTGCCAGCAGCTTAGTCGCTACTAGCGAGCAGTACTTC. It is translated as CASSLVATSEQYF. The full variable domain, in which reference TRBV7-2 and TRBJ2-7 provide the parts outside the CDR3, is GAGVSQSPSNKVTEKGKDVELRCDPISGHTALYWYRQSLGQGLEFLIYFQGNSAPDKSGLPSDRFSAERTGGSVSTLTIQRTQQEDSAVYLCASSLVATSEQYFGPGTRLTVT.

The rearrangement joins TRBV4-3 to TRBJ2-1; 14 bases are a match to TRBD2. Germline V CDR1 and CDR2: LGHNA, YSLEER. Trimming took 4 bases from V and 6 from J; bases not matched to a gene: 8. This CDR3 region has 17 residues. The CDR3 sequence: CASSPGLAGVGGNEQFF. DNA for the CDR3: TGCGCCAGCAGCCCGGGACTAGCGGGAGTAGGGGGCAATGAGCAGTTCTTC.

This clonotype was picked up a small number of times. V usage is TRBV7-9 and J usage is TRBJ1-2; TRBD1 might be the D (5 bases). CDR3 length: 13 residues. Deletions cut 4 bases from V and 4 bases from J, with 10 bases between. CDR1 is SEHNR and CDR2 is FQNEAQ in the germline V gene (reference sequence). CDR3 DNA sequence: TGTGCCAGCAGCTCGGGGGGAATCTATGGCTACACCTTC. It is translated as CASSSGGIYGYTF.

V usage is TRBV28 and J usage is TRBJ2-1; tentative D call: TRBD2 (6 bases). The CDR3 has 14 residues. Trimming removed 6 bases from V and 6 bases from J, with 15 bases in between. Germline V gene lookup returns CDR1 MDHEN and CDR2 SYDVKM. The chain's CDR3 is CASRLGGGANEQFF. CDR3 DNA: TGTGCCAGCAGGTTAGGCGGAGGGGCCAATGAGCAGTTCTTC.

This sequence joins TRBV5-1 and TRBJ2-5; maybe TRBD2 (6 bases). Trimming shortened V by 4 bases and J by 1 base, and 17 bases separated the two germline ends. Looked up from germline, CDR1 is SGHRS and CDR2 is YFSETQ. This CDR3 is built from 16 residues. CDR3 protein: CASSTLSGGFQETQYF. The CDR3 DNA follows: TGCGCCAGCAGCACTCTTAGCGGAGGCTTCCAAGAGACCCAGTACTTC.

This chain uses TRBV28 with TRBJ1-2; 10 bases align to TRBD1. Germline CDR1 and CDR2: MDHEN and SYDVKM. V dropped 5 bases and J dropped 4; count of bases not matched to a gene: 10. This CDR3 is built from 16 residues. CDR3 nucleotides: TGTGCCAGCAGTGGGCCGGGACAGGGGTACGGCTATGGCTACACCTTC. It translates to CASSGPGQGYGYGYTF.

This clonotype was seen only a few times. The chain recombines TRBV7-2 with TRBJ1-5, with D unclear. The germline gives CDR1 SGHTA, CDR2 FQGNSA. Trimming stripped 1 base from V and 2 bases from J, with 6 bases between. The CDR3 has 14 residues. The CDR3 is CASSLVAGNQPQHF. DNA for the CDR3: TGTGCCAGCAGCTTAGTAGCTGGCAATCAGCCCCAGCATTTT.

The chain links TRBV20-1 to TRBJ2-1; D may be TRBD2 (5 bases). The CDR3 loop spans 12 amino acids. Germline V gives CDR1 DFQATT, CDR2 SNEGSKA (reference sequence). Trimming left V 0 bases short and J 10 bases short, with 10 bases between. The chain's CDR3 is CSAREQSGEQFF. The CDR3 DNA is TGCAGTGCTAGAGAACAATCGGGGGAGCAGTTCTTC.

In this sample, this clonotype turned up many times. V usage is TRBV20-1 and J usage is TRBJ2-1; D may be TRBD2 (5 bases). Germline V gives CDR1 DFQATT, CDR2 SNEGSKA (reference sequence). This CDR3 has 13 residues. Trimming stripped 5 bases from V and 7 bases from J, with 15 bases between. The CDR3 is CSAYQTWENEQFF. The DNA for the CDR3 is TGCAGTGCTTACCAGACATGGGAGAATGAGCAGTTCTTC.